Reported below is one TCR beta chain. The data originate from a study of blood T cell repertoires in COVID-19. Study overall: Acute and convalescent COVID-19 samples came from the United States, Italy and Spain. Sources were T cells, B-cell-depleted T cells, or PBMCs; the material itself was cDNA or gDNA.

Everyone who took part was roughly 18 to 89 years old, and they came from about two dozen US areas. Self-reported history from a screening survey and questionnaire set each donor's cohort. TCRdb's table, derived via immunoSEQ multiplex PCR, lists solely in-frame clones and lacks some. The sample holds 250,000 to 300,000 clones, around 92% seen once. This CDR3 contains 15 residues. Germline CDR1 and CDR2: SGHKS and YYEKEE (reference sequence). The V gene lost 4 bases and the J gene lost 2 bases, with 13 bases spanning the gap. The chain recombines TRBV5-5 with TRBJ1-5; TRBD1 might be the D (6 bases). The receptor comes from a woman aged 45-59 years who had been exposed to COVID-19. Sequenced material: PBMCs or T cells enriched from blood (not recorded which). The DNA of the CDR3 is TGTGCCAGCAGCCGAGACGGACAGCGCAATCAGCCCCAGCATTTT. Amino acid sequence: CASSRDGQRNQPQHF.